This T cell receptor (beta chain) was captured by sequencing in a study of neurological immune-mediated disorders. The cDNA was synthesized by 5'RACE incorporating 10-nucleotide random UMIs. From the 5' RACE reads, TCRdb called clonotypes with MiXCR, one entry per CDR3 protein. This sample has about 66,000 distinct CDR3 sequences, with less than 4% found just once. The CDR3 covers 15 residues. The germline gives CDR1 DFQATT, CDR2 SNEGSKA (reference sequence). A remark on this clonotype: A clone one base away is much larger, so this may be a read error.

The chain combines TRBV20-1 with TRBJ1-6; tentative D call: TRBD1 (6 bases). The sample consisted of PBMCs. The source is a man aged 25 to 40 with multiple sclerosis. Here the CDR3 DNA reads TGCAGTGCTAGAGACGGCAGGGGAGCTAGTTCACCCCTCAACTTT. Encoded protein: CSARDGRGASSPLNF.